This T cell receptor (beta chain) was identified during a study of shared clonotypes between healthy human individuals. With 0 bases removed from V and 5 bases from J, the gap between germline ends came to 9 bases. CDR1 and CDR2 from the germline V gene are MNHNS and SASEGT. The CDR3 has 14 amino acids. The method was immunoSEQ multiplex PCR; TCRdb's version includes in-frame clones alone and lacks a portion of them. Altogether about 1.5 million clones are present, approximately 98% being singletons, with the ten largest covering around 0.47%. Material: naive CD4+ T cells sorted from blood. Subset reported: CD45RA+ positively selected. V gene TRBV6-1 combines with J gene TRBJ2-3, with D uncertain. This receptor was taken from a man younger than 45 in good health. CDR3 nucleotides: TGTGCCAGCAGTGAAGCGTGGGCAGGAGATACGCAGTATTTT. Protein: CASSEAWAGDTQYF.